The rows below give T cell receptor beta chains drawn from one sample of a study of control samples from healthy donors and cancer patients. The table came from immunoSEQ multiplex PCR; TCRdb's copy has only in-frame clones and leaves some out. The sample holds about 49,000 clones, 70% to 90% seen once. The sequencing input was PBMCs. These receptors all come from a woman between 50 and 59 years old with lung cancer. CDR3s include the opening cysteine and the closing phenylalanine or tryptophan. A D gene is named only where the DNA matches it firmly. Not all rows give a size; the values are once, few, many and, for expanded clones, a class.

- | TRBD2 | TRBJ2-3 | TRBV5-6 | CASSSLAGKTDTQYF | TGTGCCAGCAGTTCCTTAGCGGGGAAGACAGATACGCAGTATTTT
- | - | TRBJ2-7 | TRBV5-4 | CASSRIGDYEQYF | TGTGCCAGCAGCCGGATTGGGGACTACGAGCAGTACTTC
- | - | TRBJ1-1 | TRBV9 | CASSVSRVATEAFF | TGTGCCAGCAGCGTCTCGAGGGTAGCCACTGAAGCTTTCTTT
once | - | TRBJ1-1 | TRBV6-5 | CASSYGMADTEAFF | TGTGCCAGCAGTTACGGGATGGCTGACACTGAAGCTTTCTTT
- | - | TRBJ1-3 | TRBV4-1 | CASSQDRETIYF | TGCGCCAGCAGCCAAGACCGGGAAACCATATATTTT
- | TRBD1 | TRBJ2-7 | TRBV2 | CASTAGDRASYEQYF | TGTGCCAGCACCGCCGGGGACAGGGCTTCCTACGAGCAGTACTTC
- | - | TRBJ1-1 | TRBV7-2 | CASSLDQGGYTEAFF | TGTGCCAGCAGCCTAGACCAGGGAGGCTACACTGAAGCTTTCTTT
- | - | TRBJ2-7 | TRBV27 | CASSLGRGGEQYF | TGTGCCAGCAGTTTAGGCAGGGGGGGGGAGCAGTACTTC
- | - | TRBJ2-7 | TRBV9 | CASSVGPNSYEQYF | TGTGCCAGCAGCGTGGGACCGAACTCCTACGAGCAGTACTTC
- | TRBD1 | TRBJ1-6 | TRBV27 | CASSGQVSNSPLHF | TGTGCCAGCAGTGGACAGGTTTCTAATTCACCCCTCCACTTT
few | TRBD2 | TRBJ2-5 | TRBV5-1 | CASSLDGLAVNQETQYF | TGCGCCAGCAGCTTGGATGGGCTAGCGGTTAACCAAGAGACCCAGTACTTC
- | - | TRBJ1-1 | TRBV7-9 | CASSLEGNTEAFF | TGTGCCAGCAGCTTAGAAGGTAACACTGAAGCTTTCTTT
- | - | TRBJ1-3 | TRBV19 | CASSIDWNSGNTIYF | TGTGCCAGTAGTATAGACTGGAACTCTGGAAACACCATATATTTT
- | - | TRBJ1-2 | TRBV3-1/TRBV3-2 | CASSLYPYGYTF | TGTGCCAGCAGCCTTTACCCCTATGGCTACACCTTC
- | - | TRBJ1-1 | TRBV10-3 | CASQEGNMNTEAFF | TGTGCCTCCCAGGAGGGCAACATGAACACTGAAGCTTTCTTT
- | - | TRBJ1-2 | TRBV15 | CATSRPDVNYGYTF | TGTGCCACCAGCAGACCGGACGTAAACTATGGCTACACCTTC
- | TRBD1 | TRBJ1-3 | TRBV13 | CASSLRQGANTIYF | TGTGCCAGCAGCTTAAGACAGGGGGCCAACACCATATATTTT
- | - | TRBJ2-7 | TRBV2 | CASSGAYEQYF | TGTGCCAGCAGTGGGGCCTACGAGCAGTACTTC
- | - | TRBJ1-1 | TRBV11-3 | CASSSVSGETAFF | TGTGCCAGCAGCTCAGTCTCAGGGGAGACAGCTTTCTTT
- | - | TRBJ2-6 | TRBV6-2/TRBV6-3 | CASSYPTLPSGANVLTF | TGTGCCAGCAGTTACCCCACACTCCCCTCTGGGGCCAACGTCCTGACTTTC
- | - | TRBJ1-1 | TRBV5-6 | CASSRSENTEAFF | TGTGCCAGCAGCCGGTCGGAGAACACTGAAGCTTTCTTT
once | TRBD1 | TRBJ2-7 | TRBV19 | CASRRQGAGTTSEQYF | TGTGCCAGTAGGCGACAGGGGGCAGGTACTACGAGTGAGCAGTACTTC
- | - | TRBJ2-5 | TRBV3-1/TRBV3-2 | CASSLGLMFLETQYF | TGTGCCAGCAGCCTCGGACTGATGTTCCTAGAGACCCAGTACTTC
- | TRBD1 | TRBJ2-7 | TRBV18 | CASSLQGEHEQYF | TGTGCCAGCTCACTACAGGGGGAACACGAGCAGTACTTC
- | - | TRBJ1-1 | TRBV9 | CASSAGGNTEAFF | TGTGCCAGCAGCGCGGGAGGGAACACTGAAGCTTTCTTT
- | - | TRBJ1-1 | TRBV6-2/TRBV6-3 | CASSYQGLGSTEAFF | TGTGCCAGCAGTTATCAGGGGTTGGGGTCGACTGAAGCTTTCTTT
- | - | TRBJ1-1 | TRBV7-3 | CASSEGNTEAFF | TGTGCCAGCAGCGAAGGGAACACTGAAGCTTTCTTT
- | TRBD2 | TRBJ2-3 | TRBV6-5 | CASCLEAGGGTQYF | TGTGCCAGCTGCTTAGAAGCGGGGGGTGGTACGCAGTATTTT
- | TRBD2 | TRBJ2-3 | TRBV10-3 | CAISASSGGARRLVDTQYF | TGTGCCATCAGTGCGAGTAGCGGGGGGGCCAGAAGGTTGGTAGATACGCAGTATTTT
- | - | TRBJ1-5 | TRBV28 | CASSFGVGGVGQPQHF | TGTGCCAGCAGTTTTGGGGTCGGGGGGGTAGGACAGCCCCAGCATTTT
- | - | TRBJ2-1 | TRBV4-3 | CASSQERVGNEQFF | TGCGCCAGCAGCCAAGAAAGGGTTGGCAATGAGCAGTTCTTC
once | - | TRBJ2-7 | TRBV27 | CASSLGRTYEQYF | TGTGCCAGCAGTTTAGGACGGACCTACGAGCAGTACTTC
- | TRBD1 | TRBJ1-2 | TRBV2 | CASSGTGGYGYTF | TGTGCCAGCAGTGGGACAGGGGGCTATGGCTACACCTTC
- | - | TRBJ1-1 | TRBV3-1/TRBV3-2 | CASSLWTKSPSTEAFF | TGTGCCAGCAGCCTCTGGACAAAATCCCCTAGCACTGAAGCTTTCTTT
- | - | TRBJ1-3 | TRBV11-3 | CASSYGPSSGNTIYF | TGTGCCAGCAGTTACGGACCTTCATCTGGAAACACCATATATTTT
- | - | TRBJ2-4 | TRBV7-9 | CASSNLGQGNF | TGTGCCAGCAGCAACCTAGGGCAGGGGAACTTC
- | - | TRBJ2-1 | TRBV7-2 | CASSPRRGPNEQFF | TGTGCCAGCAGCCCCCGGCGGGGCCCCAATGAGCAGTTCTTC
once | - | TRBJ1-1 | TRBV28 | CASSFKAFF | TGTGCCAGCAGTTTCAAAGCTTTCTTT
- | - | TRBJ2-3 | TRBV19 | CASSPTLDSTDTQYF | TGTGCCAGTAGTCCCACACTAGATTCCACAGATACGCAGTATTTT
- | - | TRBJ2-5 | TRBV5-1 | CASSLKITSRTVSGGQETQYF | TGCGCCAGCAGCTTAAAAATTACCTCCCGTACGGTGAGTGGAGGACAAGAGACCCAGTACTTC
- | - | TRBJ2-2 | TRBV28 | CASTWDPEAGELFF | TGTGCCAGCACTTGGGACCCGGAGGCCGGGGAGCTGTTTTTT
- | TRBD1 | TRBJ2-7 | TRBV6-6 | CASSYSGTGNEQYF | TGTGCCAGCAGCTACTCTGGGACAGGGAACGAGCAGTACTTC
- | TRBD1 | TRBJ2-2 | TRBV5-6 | CASSLDGRGRRGGELFF | TGTGCCAGCAGCTTGGACGGCAGGGGGCGCCGAGGCGGGGAGCTGTTTTTT
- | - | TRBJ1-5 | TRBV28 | CASSLPVGQPQHF | TGTGCCAGCAGTTTACCGGTGGGGCAGCCCCAGCATTTT
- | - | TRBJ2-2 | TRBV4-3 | CASSQDATKNTGELFF | TGCGCCAGCAGCCAAGATGCAACTAAGAACACCGGGGAGCTGTTTTTT
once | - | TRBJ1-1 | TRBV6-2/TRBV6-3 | CASSYSYDRVNTEAFF | TGTGCCAGCAGTTACTCCTACGACAGAGTGAACACTGAAGCTTTCTTT
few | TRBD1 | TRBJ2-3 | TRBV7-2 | CASSLRQGGGDTQYF | TGTGCCAGCAGCTTACGACAGGGGGGCGGTGATACGCAGTATTTT
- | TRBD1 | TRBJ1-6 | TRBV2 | CASTGSSQGDSPLHF | TGTGCCAGCACTGGTAGTTCGCAGGGGGATTCACCCCTCCACTTT
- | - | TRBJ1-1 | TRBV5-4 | CASSLEGWNGAFF | TGTGCCAGCAGCTTGGAAGGGTGGAATGGAGCTTTCTTT
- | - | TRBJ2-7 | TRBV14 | CASSTGQPSFGEQYF | TGTGCCAGCAGCACTGGACAGCCCTCATTCGGGGAGCAGTACTTC
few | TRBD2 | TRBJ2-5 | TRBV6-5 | CASSWTSQETQYF | TGTGCCAGCAGTTGGACTAGTCAAGAGACCCAGTACTTC
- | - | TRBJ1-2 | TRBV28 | CASSPPGGGYTF | TGTGCCAGCAGTCCTCCGGGGGGTGGCTACACCTTC
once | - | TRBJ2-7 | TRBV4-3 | CASSLGRDGSYEQYF | TGCGCCAGCAGCCTAGGGCGGGACGGCTCCTACGAGCAGTACTTC
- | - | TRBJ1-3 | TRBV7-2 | CASSRDSNHIYF | TGTGCCAGCAGCCGTGACAGTAATCACATATATTTT
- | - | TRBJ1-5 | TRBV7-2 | CASSALGPLEAQHF | TGTGCCAGCAGCGCCCTGGGTCCATTGGAAGCCCAGCATTTT
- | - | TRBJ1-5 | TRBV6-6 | CASSRLLTDSNQPQHF | TGTGCCAGCAGTCGACTCCTGACGGATAGCAATCAGCCCCAGCATTTT
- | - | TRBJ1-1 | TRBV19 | CASSKRGNTEAFF | TGTGCCAGTAGCAAGCGGGGGAACACTGAAGCTTTCTTT
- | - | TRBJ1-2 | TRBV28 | CASSFVGSGGYTF | TGTGCCAGCAGTTTTGTCGGATCGGGTGGCTACACCTTC
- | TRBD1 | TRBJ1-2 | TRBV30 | CALTGGYGYTF | TGTGCCTTAACAGGGGGCTATGGCTACACCTTC